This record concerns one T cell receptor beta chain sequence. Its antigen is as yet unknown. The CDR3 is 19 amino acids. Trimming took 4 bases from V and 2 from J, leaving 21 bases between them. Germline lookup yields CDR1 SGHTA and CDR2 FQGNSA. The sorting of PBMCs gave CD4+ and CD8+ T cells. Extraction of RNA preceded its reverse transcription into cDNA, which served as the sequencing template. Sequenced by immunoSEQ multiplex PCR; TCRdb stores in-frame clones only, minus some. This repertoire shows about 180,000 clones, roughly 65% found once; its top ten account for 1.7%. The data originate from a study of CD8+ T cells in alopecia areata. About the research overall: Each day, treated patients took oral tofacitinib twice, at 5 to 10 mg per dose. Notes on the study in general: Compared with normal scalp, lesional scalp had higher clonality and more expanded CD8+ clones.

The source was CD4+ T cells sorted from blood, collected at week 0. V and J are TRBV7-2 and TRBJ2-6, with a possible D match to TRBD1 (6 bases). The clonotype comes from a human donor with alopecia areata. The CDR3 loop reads CASSSRGTGVTPGANVLTF. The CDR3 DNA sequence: TGTGCCAGCAGCTCCAGGGGCACGGGCGTAACACCTGGGGCCAACGTCCTGACTTTC.